Listed here is a single T cell receptor (beta chain). Its antigen is not identified. This was a deep-level run. Method: immunoSEQ multiplex PCR; TCRdb's copy keeps in-frame clones and lacks some. The sample holds about 640,000 clones, about two thirds seen once. The CDR3 totals 15 residues. Per germline, CDR1 SGHNT and CDR2 YYREEE (reference sequence). Germline trimming cut 4 bases from V and 1 base from J; bases unmatched to any gene: 5. This specimen belongs to a study of shared clonotypes between healthy human individuals. Study outcomes and limitations: It was expected that sequencing depth would affect clonotype sharing among donors.

The receptor was derived from a young woman in good health. The chain uses TRBV5-4 and TRBJ2-7; TRBD2 agrees at 10 bases. The sequencing sample was made of memory CD4+ T cells sorted from blood. Regarding subset: CD45RA-negative fraction. CDR3 in DNA: TGTGCCAGCAGCCAGAGCGGGAGGGGATCCTACGAGCAGTACTTC. This gives the protein CASSQSGRGSYEQYF.